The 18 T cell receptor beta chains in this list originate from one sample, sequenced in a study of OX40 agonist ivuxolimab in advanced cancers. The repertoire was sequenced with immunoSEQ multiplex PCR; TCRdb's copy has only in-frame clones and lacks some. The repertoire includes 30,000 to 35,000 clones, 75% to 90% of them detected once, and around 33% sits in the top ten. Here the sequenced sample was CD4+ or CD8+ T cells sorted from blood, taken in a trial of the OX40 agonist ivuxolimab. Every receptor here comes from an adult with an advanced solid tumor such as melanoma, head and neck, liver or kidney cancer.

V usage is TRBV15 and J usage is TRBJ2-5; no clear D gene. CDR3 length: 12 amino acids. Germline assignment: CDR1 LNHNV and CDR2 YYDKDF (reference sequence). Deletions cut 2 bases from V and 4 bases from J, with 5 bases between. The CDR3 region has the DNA TGTGCCACCAGCAGACCCACAGAGACCCAGTACTTC. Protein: CATSRPTETQYF.

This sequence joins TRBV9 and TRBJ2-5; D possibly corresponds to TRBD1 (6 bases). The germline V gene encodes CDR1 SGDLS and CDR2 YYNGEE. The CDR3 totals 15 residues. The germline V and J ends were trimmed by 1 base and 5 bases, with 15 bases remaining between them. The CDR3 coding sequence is TGTGCCAGCAGCGTACGTCCAGGGGAACGGGAGACCCAGTACTTC. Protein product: CASSVRPGERETQYF.

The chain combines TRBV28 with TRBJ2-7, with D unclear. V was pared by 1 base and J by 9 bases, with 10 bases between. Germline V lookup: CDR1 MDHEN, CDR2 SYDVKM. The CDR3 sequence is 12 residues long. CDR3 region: CASSLSAGMQYF. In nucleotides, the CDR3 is TGTGCCAGCAGTTTATCAGCCGGCATGCAGTACTTC.

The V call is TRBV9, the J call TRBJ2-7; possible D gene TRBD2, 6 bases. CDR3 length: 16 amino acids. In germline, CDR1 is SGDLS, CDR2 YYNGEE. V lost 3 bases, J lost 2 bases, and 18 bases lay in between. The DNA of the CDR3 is TGTGCCAGCAGCGGGGGGGACGCGGAGAGAGCCTACGAGCAGTACTTC. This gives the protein CASSGGDAERAYEQYF.

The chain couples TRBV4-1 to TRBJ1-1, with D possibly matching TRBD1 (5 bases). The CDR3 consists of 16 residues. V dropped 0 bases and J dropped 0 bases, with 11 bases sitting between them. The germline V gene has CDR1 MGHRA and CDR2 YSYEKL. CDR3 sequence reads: CASSQEGRGLNTEAFF. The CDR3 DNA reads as TGCGCCAGCAGCCAAGAAGGGCGGGGCTTGAACACTGAAGCTTTCTTT.

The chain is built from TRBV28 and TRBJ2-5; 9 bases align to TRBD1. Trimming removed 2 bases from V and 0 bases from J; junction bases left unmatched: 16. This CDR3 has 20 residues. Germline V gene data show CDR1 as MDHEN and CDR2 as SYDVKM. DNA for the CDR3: TGTGCCAGCAGTTTAAACCCCAATTTGTCCCGGGACAGGGACCAAGAGACCCAGTACTTC. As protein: CASSLNPNLSRDRDQETQYF.

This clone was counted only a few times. CDR3: CASSPSGSWEKLFF. CDR3 coding DNA: TGTGCCAGCAGTCCTTCAGGGTCATGGGAAAAACTGTTTTTT. J is TRBJ1-4 and V is TRBV28, with D possibly matching TRBD1 (5 bases). In germline, CDR1 is MDHEN, CDR2 SYDVKM. V lost 5 bases and J lost 8, with 15 bases in between. The CDR3 has 14 amino acids.

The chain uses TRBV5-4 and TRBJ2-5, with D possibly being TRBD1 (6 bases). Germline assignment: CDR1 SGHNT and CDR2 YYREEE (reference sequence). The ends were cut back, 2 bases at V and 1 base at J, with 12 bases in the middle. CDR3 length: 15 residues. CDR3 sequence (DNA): TGTGCCAGCAGCTTTTCGGGACAACCCCAAGAGACCCAGTACTTC. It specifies CASSFSGQPQETQYF.

Here the CDR3 reads CASSEGQVYSYEQYF. In DNA form, the CDR3 reads TGTGCCAGCAGCGAGGGACAGGTCTACTCCTACGAGCAGTACTTC. The V gene is TRBV5-6, the J gene TRBJ2-7; 8 bases are a match to TRBD1. The CDR3 loop spans 15 amino acids. Trimming cost V 4 bases and J 0 bases; bases outside gene matches: 6. The germline gives CDR1 SGHDT, CDR2 YYEEEE. Full variable domain (missing parts from reference TRBV5-6 and TRBJ2-7): DAGVTQSPTHLIKTRGQQVTLRCSPKSGHDTVSWYQQALGQGPQFIFQYYEEEERQRGNFPDRFSGHQFPNYSSELNVNALLLGDSALYLCASSEGQVYSYEQYFGPGTRLTVT.

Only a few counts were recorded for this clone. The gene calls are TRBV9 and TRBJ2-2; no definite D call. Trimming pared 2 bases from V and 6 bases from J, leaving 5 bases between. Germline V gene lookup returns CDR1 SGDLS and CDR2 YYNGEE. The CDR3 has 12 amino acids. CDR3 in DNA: TGTGCCAGCAGCGTCTTATCCGGGGAGCTGTTTTTT. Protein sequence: CASSVLSGELFF.

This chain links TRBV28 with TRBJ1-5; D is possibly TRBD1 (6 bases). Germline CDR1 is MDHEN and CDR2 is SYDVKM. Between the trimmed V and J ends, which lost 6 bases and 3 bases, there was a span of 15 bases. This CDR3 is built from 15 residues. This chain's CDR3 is CASRLIGGSNQPQHF. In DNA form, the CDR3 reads TGTGCCAGCAGGTTAATAGGGGGTTCCAATCAGCCCCAGCATTTT.

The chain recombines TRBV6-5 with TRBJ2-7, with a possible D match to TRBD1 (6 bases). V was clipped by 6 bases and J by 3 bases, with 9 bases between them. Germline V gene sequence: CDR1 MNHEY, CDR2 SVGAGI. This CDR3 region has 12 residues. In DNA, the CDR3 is TGTGCCAGCAGAAGGGGGTACTACGAGCAGTACTTC. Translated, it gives CASRRGYYEQYF.

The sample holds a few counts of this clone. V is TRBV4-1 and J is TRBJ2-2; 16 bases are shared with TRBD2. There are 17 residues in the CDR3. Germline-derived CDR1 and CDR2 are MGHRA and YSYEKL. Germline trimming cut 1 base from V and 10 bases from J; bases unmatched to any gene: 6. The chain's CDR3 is CASSQAGLAGGRMELFF. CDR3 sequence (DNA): TGCGCCAGCAGCCAAGCGGGACTAGCGGGAGGGCGAATGGAGCTGTTTTTT.

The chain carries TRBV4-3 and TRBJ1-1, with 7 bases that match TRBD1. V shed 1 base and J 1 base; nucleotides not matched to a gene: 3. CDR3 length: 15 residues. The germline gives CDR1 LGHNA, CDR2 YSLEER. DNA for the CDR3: TGCGCCAGCAGCCAAGTTAACAGGGGGAACACTGAAGCTTTCTTT. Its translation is CASSQVNRGNTEAFF.

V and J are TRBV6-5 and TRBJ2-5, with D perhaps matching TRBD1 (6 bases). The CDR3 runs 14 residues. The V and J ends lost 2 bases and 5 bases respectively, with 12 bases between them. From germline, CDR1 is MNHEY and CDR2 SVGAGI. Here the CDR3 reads CASSYKGVKETQYF. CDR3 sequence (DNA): TGTGCCAGCAGTTACAAGGGGGTAAAGGAGACCCAGTACTTC.

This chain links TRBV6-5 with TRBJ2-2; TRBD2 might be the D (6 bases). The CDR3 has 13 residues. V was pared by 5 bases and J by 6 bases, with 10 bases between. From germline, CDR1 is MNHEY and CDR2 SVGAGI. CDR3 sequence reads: CASSLGTAGELFF. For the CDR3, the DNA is TGTGCCAGCAGTCTGGGGACTGCCGGGGAGCTGTTTTTT.

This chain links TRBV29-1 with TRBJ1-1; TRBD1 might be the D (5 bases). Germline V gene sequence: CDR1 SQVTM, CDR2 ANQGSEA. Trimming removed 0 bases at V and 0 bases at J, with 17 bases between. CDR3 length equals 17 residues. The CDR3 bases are TGCAGCGTTGAAGATCCTGGAAGGGGACGGCTGAACACTGAAGCTTTCTTT. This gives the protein CSVEDPGRGRLNTEAFF.

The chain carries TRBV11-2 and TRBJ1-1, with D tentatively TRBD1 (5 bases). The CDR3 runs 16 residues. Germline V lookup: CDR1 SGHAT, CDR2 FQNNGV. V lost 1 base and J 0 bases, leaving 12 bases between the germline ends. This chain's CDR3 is CASSLVGVNMNTEAFF. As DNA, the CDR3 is TGTGCCAGCAGCTTAGTAGGGGTTAACATGAACACTGAAGCTTTCTTT.